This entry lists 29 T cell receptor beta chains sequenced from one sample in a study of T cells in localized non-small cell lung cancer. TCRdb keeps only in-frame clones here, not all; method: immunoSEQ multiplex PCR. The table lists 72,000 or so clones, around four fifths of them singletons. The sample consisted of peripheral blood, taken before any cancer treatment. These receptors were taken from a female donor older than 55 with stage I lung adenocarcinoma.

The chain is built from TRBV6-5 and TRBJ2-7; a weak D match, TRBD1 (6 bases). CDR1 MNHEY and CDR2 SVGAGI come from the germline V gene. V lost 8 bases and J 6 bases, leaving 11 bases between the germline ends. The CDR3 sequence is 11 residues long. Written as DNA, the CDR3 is TGTGCCAGCGGGCCAGGGGCCGAGCAGTACTTC. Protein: CASGPGAEQYF.

Written as DNA, the CDR3 is TGTGCCAGTAGGCCTGGACAGGGAAGTTACGAGCAGTACTTC. Amino acid sequence: CASRPGQGSYEQYF. The chain recombines TRBV19 with TRBJ2-7, with 8 bases that match TRBD1. The CDR3 spans 14 residues. Unmatched junction bases numbered 8, after V lost 6 bases and J lost 4 bases. Germline V gene data show CDR1 as LNHDA and CDR2 as SQIVND (reference sequence).

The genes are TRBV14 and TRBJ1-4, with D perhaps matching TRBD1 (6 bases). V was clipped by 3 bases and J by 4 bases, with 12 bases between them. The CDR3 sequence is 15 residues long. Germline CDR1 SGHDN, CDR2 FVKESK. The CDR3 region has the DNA TGTGCCAGCAGCCAGTGGGGGGGCTATAATGAAAAACTGTTTTTT. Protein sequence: CASSQWGGYNEKLFF.

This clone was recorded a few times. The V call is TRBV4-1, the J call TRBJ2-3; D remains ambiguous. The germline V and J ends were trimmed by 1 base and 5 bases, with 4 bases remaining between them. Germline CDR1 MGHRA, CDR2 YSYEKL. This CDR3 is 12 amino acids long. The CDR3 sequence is CASSQVRDTQYF. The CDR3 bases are TGCGCCAGCAGCCAAGTACGAGATACGCAGTATTTT.

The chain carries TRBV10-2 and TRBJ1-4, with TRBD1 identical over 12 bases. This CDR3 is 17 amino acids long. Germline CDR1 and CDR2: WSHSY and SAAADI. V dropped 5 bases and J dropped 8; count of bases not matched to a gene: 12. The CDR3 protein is CASSPGTGGLKMEKLFF. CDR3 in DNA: TGCGCCAGCAGTCCCGGGACAGGGGGCTTGAAGATGGAAAAACTGTTTTTT.

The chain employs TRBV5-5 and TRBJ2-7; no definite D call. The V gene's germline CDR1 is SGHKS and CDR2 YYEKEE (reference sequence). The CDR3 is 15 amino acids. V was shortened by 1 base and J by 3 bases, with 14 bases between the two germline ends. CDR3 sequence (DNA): TGTGCCAGCAGCTTGCTTGCCGGTCACTACTACGAGCAGTACTTC. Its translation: CASSLLAGHYYEQYF.

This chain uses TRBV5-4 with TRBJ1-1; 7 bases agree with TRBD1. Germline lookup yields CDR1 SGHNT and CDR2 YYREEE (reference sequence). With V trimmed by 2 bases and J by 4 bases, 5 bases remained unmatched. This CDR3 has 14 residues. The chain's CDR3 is CASSFGAGGTEAFF. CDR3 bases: TGTGCCAGCAGCTTCGGGGCAGGGGGCACTGAAGCTTTCTTT.

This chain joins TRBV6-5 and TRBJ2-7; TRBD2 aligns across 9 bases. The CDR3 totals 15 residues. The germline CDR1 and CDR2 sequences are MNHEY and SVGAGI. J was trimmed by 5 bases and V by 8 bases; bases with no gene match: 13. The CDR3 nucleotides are TGTGCCAGCGAAGGGTGGCGGGGGGGCAGCAACGAGCAGTACTTC. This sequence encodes CASEGWRGGSNEQYF.

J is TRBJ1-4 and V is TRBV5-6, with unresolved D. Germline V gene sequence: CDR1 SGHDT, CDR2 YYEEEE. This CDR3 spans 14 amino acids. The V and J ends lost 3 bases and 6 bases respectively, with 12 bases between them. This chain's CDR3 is CASSSYASDEKLFF. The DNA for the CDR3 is TGTGCCAGCAGCTCGTACGCATCGGATGAAAAACTGTTTTTT.

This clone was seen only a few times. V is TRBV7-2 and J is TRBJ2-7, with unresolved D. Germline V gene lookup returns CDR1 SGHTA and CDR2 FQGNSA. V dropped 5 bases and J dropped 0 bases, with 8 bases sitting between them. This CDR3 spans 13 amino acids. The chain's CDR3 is CASSTRASYEQYF. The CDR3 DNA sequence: TGTGCCAGCAGCACCAGAGCCTCCTACGAGCAGTACTTC.

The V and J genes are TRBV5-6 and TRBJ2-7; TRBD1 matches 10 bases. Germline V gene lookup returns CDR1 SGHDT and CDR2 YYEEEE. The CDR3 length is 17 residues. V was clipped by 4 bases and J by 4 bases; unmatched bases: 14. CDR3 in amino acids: CASSRMWAAGQGYEQYF. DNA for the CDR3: TGTGCCAGCAGCCGAATGTGGGCTGCGGGACAGGGGTACGAGCAGTACTTC.

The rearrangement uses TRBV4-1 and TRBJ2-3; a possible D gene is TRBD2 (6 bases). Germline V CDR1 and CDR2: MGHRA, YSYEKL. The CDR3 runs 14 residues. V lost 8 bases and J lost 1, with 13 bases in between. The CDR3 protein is CASGAGGRTDTQYF. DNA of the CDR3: TGCGCCAGCGGCGCCGGGGGTCGCACAGATACGCAGTATTTT.

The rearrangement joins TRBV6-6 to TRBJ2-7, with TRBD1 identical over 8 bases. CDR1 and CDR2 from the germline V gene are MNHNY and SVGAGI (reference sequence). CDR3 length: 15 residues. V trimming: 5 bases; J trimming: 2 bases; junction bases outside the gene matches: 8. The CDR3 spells CASSARQGYAYEQYF. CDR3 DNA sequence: TGTGCCAGCAGTGCACGACAGGGGTACGCCTACGAGCAGTACTTC.

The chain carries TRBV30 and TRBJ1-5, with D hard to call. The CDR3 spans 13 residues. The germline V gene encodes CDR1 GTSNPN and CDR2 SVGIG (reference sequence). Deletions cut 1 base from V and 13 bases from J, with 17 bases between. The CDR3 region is CAWSASLPPLQHF. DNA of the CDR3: TGTGCCTGGAGTGCTTCCTTGCCTCCCCTACAGCATTTT.

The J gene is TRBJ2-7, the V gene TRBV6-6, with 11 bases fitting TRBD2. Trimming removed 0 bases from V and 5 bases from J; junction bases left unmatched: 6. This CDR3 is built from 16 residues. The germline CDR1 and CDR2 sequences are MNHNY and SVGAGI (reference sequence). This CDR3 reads CASSYSDSGRADEQYF. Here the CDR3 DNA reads TGTGCCAGCAGTTACTCTGATAGCGGGAGGGCGGACGAGCAGTACTTC.

The CDR3: CASSASGGANEKLFF. In DNA, the CDR3 is TGTGCCAGCAGCGCGTCCGGGGGCGCAAATGAAAAACTGTTTTTT. The chain employs TRBV2 and TRBJ1-4; D may be TRBD1 (6 bases). CDR1 and CDR2 (germline): SNHLY, FYNNEI. V lost 6 bases to trimming and J lost 5 bases, with 16 bases between them. The CDR3 is 15 amino acids.

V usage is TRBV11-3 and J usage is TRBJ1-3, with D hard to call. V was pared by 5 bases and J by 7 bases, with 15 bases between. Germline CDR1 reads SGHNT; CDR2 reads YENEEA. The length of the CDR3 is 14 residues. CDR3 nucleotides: TGTGCCAGCAGCCGCGGGAGTTTGGGGAACACCATATATTTT. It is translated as CASSRGSLGNTIYF.

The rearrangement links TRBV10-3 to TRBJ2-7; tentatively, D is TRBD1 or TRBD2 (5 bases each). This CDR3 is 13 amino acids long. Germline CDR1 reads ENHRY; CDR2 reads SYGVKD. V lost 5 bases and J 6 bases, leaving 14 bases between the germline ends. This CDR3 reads CAISLRDAGEQYF. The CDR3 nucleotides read TGTGCCATCAGTCTCCGGGACGCGGGCGAGCAGTACTTC.

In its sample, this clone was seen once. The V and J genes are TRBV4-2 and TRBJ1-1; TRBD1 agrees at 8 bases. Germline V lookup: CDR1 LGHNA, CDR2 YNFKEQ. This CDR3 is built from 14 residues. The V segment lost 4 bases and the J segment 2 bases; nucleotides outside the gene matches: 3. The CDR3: CASSLSGGNTEAFF. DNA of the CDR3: TGTGCCAGCAGCCTTTCAGGGGGCAACACTGAAGCTTTCTTT.

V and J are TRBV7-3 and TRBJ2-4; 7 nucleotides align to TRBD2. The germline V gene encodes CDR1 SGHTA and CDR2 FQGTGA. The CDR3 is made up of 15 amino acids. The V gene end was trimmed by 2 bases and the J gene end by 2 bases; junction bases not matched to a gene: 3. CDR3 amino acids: CASSLLGGSKNIQYF. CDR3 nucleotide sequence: TGTGCCAGCAGCTTACTCGGGGGGTCCAAAAACATTCAGTACTTC. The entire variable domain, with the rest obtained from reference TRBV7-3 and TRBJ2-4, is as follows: GAGVSQTPSNKVTEKGKYVELRCDPISGHTALYWYRQSLGQGPEFLIYFQGTGAADDSGLPNDRFFAVRPEGSVSTLKIQRTERGDSAVYLCASSLLGGSKNIQYFGAGTRLSVL.

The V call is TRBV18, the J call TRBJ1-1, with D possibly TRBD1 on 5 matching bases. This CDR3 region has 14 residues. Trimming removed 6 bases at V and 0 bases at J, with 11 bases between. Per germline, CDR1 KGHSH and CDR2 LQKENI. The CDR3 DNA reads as TGTGCCAGCTCCCGCGGGGGGGTGAACACTGAAGCTTTCTTT. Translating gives CASSRGGVNTEAFF.

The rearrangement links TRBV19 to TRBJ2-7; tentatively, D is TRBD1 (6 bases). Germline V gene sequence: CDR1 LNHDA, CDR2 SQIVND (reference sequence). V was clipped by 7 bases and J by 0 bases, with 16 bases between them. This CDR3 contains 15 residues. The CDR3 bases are TGTGCCAGTACCCCAACAGGGCCCCCCTCCTACGAGCAGTACTTC. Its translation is CASTPTGPPSYEQYF.

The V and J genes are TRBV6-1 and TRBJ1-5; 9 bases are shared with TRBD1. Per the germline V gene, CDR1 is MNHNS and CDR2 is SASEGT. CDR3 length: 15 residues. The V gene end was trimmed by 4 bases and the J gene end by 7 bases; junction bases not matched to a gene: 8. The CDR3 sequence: CASSVGTGPGQPQHF. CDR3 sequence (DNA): TGTGCCAGCAGTGTCGGGACAGGGCCTGGACAGCCCCAGCATTTT.

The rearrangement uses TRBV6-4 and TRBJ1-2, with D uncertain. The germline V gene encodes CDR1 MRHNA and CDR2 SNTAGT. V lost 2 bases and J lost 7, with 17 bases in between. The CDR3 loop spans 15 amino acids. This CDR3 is CASSDSRQAPFGYTF. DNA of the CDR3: TGTGCCAGCAGTGACAGCCGACAAGCCCCTTTTGGCTACACCTTC.

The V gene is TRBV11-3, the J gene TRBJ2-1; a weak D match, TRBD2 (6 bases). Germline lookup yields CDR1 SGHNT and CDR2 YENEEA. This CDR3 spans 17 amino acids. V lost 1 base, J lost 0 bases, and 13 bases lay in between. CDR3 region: CASSLVSGASSYNEQFF. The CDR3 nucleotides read TGTGCCAGCAGCTTAGTTAGCGGCGCGAGCTCCTACAATGAGCAGTTCTTC.

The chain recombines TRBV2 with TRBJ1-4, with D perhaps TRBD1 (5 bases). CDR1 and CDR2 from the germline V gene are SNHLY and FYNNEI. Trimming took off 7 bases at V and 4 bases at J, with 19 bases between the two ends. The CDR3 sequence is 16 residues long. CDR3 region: CASKEGTTAGNEKLFF. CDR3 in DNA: TGTGCCAGCAAAGAAGGGACTACCGCCGGTAATGAAAAACTGTTTTTT.

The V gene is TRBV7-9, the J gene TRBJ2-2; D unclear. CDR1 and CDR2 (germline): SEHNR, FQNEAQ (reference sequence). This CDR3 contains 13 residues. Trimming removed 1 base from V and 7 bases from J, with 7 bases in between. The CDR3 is CASSLVLGGELFF. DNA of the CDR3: TGTGCCAGCAGCTTAGTTTTGGGCGGGGAGCTGTTTTTT. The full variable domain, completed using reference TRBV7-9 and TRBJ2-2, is DTGVSQNPRHKITKRGQNVTFRCDPISEHNRLYWYRQTLGQGPEFLTYFQNEAQLEKSRLLSDRFSAERPKGSFSTLEIQRTEQGDSAMYLCASSLVLGGELFFGEGSRLTVL.

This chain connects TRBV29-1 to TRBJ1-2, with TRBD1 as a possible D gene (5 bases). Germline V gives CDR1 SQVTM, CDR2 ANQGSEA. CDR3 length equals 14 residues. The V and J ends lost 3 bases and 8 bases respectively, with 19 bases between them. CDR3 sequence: CSVDKTGGVSGYTF. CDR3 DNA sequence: TGCAGCGTTGATAAGACGGGGGGGGTTTCAGGCTACACCTTC.

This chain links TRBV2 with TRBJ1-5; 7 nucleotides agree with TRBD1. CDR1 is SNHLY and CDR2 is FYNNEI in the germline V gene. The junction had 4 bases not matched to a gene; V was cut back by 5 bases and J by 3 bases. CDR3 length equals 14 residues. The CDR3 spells CASSYRGDNQPQHF. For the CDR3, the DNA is TGTGCCAGCAGTTACAGGGGTGACAATCAGCCCCAGCATTTT.